The 15 T cell receptor beta chains below all came from one sample that was sequenced in a study of blood T cells in healthy people across ages. For the second PCR, which ran for about 6 to 11 cycles, a sample-barcoded 5' primer and a J-beta primer mix were used. TCRdb re-analysed the 5' RACE reads in MiXCR, keeping a single row per CDR3 protein. Among 550,000 to 600,000 distinct CDR3 sequences listed, approximately 25% were seen once. Sequencing was done on a sample of blood. The receptors originated from a woman aged 70-85 years in good health.

The chain carries TRBV9 and TRBJ1-1, with D unresolved. The CDR3 loop spans 15 amino acids. The germline CDR1 and CDR2 sequences are SGDLS and YYNGEE. V dropped 4 bases and J dropped 4 bases, with 17 bases sitting between them. The CDR3 nucleotides read TGTGCCAGCAGCCATCGGGCAGAACCCCCCACTGAAGCTTTCTTT. Translation gives CASSHRAEPPTEAFF.

This clonotype turned up a few times. The genes are TRBV5-1 and TRBJ2-1; TRBD2 aligns across 11 bases. The CDR3 loop spans 15 amino acids. The germline V gene encodes CDR1 SGHRS and CDR2 YFSETQ. The ends lost 4 bases at V and 3 bases at J; junction bases unmatched: 3. CDR3 sequence: CASSVTSGNYNEQFF. CDR3 in DNA: TGCGCCAGCAGCGTGACTAGCGGGAACTACAATGAGCAGTTCTTC.

This clonotype was seen a few times. The chain carries TRBV20-1 and TRBJ2-1; TRBD1 matches 7 bases. This CDR3 is 16 amino acids long. Germline assignment: CDR1 DFQATT and CDR2 SNEGSKA (reference sequence). V shed 4 bases, J shed 1 base, and the junction held 10 bases outside the gene matches. The CDR3 sequence is CSATPRQGRSYNEQFF. The CDR3 nucleotides are TGCAGTGCTACGCCTAGACAGGGAAGGTCCTACAATGAGCAGTTCTTC.

The rearrangement uses TRBV5-1 and TRBJ2-2; 7 nucleotides agree with TRBD1. This CDR3 comprises 16 residues. J lost 4 bases, V lost 0 bases, and 6 bases had no gene match. Germline values: CDR1 SGHRS, CDR2 YFSETQ. The CDR3 here is CASSLVRQGGTGELFF. The CDR3 bases are TGCGCCAGCAGCTTGGTAAGACAGGGCGGCACCGGGGAGCTGTTTTTT.

This sequence joins TRBV7-2 and TRBJ2-5; D unresolved. The last part of the DNA fits TRBJ2-7 better; the J call may be wrong. Germline CDR1 reads SGHTA; CDR2 reads FQGNSA. This CDR3 is built from 12 residues. This CDR3 is CASGPQAYEQYF. CDR3 in DNA: TGTGCTTCCGGCCCCCAGGCCTACGAGCAGTACTTC.

A note on this clonotype: An end of the junction differs from the germline gene, which may be a read error. The J gene is TRBJ1-1, the V gene TRBV7-2; D is possibly TRBD1 (5 bases). CDR1 and CDR2 from the germline V gene are SGHTA and FQGNSA. This CDR3 has 12 amino acids. CDR3 loop: CASRQNRDPVRF. Here the CDR3 DNA reads TGTGCCAGCAGGCAAAACCGGGACCCCGTTCGCTTT.

This clonotype was observed a few times. The chain couples TRBV20-1 to TRBJ1-1, with 8 nucleotides matching TRBD1. Germline V gene sequence: CDR1 DFQATT, CDR2 SNEGSKA (reference sequence). The CDR3 is 14 residues long. The trim removed 3 bases at V and 4 bases at J, leaving 7 bases unmatched. The CDR3 spells CSASRQGAFTEAFF. The CDR3 region has the DNA TGCAGTGCTAGTAGGCAGGGGGCGTTCACTGAAGCTTTCTTT.

This clonotype was seen just once. Here the CDR3 DNA reads TGTGCCAGCAGCTTCCGACAGGGGGCGGTTGAGCAGTTCTTC. Its protein is CASSFRQGAVEQFF. The V gene is TRBV7-2, the J gene TRBJ2-1; 10 bases align to TRBD1. CDR1 and CDR2 (germline): SGHTA, FQGNSA. CDR3 length: 14 residues. V was clipped by 3 bases and J by 9 bases; unmatched bases: 5.

This clonotype was seen just once. The chain combines TRBV20-1 with TRBJ2-7; D possibly corresponds to TRBD1 (5 bases). This CDR3 spans 14 amino acids. V dropped 3 bases and J dropped 6 bases, with 18 bases sitting between them. Germline CDR1 DFQATT, CDR2 SNEGSKA (reference sequence). The CDR3 nucleotides are TGCAGTGCTAGTACAGGTCTGGCCCTAACCGAGCAGTACTTC. Protein: CSASTGLALTEQYF.

There are a few counts of this clonotype. The genes are TRBV12-3 or TRBV12-4 and TRBJ1-2; perhaps TRBD1 as D (5 bases). The V end lost 5 bases, the J end lost 8 bases, and 15 bases lay between the germline ends. The CDR3 runs to 13 residues. CDR3 residues: CASSVTQVSGYTF. The CDR3 coding sequence is TGTGCCAGCAGTGTTACACAGGTCTCCGGCTACACCTTC.

The chain uses TRBV20-1 and TRBJ1-1; D gene ambiguous. This CDR3 region has 14 residues. Trimming shortened V by 4 bases and J by 2 bases, and 14 bases separated the two germline ends. CDR1 DFQATT and CDR2 SNEGSKA come from the germline V gene (reference sequence). This CDR3 is CSAKVGSANTEAFF. CDR3 in DNA: TGCAGTGCTAAGGTTGGGTCAGCTAACACTGAAGCTTTCTTT.

This clonotype has a handful of counts. V and J are TRBV15 and TRBJ2-5; no reliable D call. V lost 1 base and J lost 1, with 4 bases in between. The germline CDR1 and CDR2 sequences are LNHNV and YYDKDF (reference sequence). The CDR3 runs to 13 residues. The CDR3 protein is CATSRATQETQYF. The CDR3 DNA reads TGTGCCACCAGCAGAGCGACCCAAGAGACCCAGTACTTC.

This clonotype was observed many times. The V call is TRBV4-3, the J call TRBJ2-5; D remains unclear. CDR3 length: 13 residues. The germline CDR1 and CDR2 sequences are LGHNA and YSLEER. The V and J ends lost 5 bases and 1 base respectively, with 8 bases between them. The CDR3 DNA is TGCGCCAGCAGCGTGGGCACCCAAGAGACCCAGTACTTC. This translates into CASSVGTQETQYF.

The table lists this clonotype with a few counts. The CDR3 DNA is TGCGCCAGCAGCTCTGGACAGGCCCATGAAGCTTTCTTT. Its translation: CASSSGQAHEAFF. The chain couples TRBV5-1 to TRBJ1-1; 7 bases map to TRBD1. The CDR3 consists of 13 residues. The germline V gene encodes CDR1 SGHRS and CDR2 YFSETQ. With 3 bases clipped from V and 7 bases from J, the junction kept 6 bases outside the gene matches. Combining the CDR3 with reference TRBV5-1 and TRBJ1-1 gives the whole variable domain KAGVTQTPRYLIKTRGQQVTLSCSPISGHRSVSWYQQTPGQGLQFLFEYFSETQRNKGNFPGRFSGRQFSNSRSEMNVSTLELGDSALYLCASSSGQAHEAFFGQGTRLTVV.

This clonotype appeared a few times. This CDR3 reads CASRKGQGDEKLFF. The DNA for the CDR3 is TGTGCCAGCAGGAAAGGACAGGGTGATGAAAAACTGTTTTTT. This sequence joins TRBV2 and TRBJ1-4, with TRBD1 matching over 8 bases. V was clipped by 6 bases and J by 6 bases; unmatched bases: 6. The CDR3 is made up of 14 amino acids. Germline assignment: CDR1 SNHLY and CDR2 FYNNEI. Supplemented by reference TRBV2 and TRBJ1-4, the full variable domain reads EPEVTQTPSHQVTQMGQEVILRCVPISNHLYFYWYRQILGQKVEFLVSFYNNEISEKSEIFDDQFSVERPDGSNFTLKIRSTKLEDSAMYFCASRKGQGDEKLFFGSGTQLSVL.